This T cell receptor beta chain emerged from a study of blood T cell repertoires in COVID-19. This clone was counted only a few times. V gave up 5 bases and J gave up 5 bases, with 16 bases separating them. The CDR3 loop spans 14 amino acids. CDR1 and CDR2 from the germline V gene are SGHRS and YFSETQ. Ages ranged from roughly 18 to 100 years, with residence in about 23 US areas. Here immunoSEQ multiplex PCR was the method, and the copy in TCRdb shows in-frame clones only, minus some. The table lists around 320,000 clones, about 90% of them singletons. The receptor comes from a woman between 18 and 29 years old with acute COVID-19. The chain couples TRBV5-1 to TRBJ2-5; D is unresolved. Material: PBMCs or T cells enriched from blood (not recorded which). The CDR3 DNA reads TGCGCCAGCAGGGAGACGGAGAGCCGCGAGACCCAGTACTTC. Translating gives CASRETESRETQYF.